Each of the 10 T cell receptor beta chains below was sequenced from the same sample in a study of cytomegalovirus exposure and HLA in healthy donors. Primers included in the PCR were 60 Vbeta and 13 Jbeta primers. Sequencing used immunoSEQ multiplex PCR; TCRdb keeps in-frame clones, though not all of them. Of roughly 150,000 clones in the sample, around 80% were seen once. The sequencing input was PBMCs. The receptors come from a woman in her thirties or forties in good health and CMV-seronegative.

The chain links TRBV28 to TRBJ1-5; 9 nucleotides match TRBD1. The CDR3 contains 14 residues. In germline, CDR1 is MDHEN, CDR2 SYDVKM. V was pared by 6 bases and J by 4 bases, with 4 bases of the junction left unmatched. CDR3 loop: CASRGGTGNQPQHF. CDR3 DNA sequence: TGTGCCAGCAGGGGAGGGACAGGGAATCAGCCCCAGCATTTT.

The V and J genes are TRBV18 and TRBJ1-5, with 7 bases that match TRBD1. Trimming cost V 4 bases and J 4 bases; bases outside gene matches: 7. Looked up from germline, CDR1 is KGHSH and CDR2 is LQKENI. There are 15 residues in the CDR3. The DNA for the CDR3 is TGTGCCAGCTCACTTTCGACAGGGAATAATCAGCCCCAGCATTTT. This translates into CASSLSTGNNQPQHF.

The rearrangement uses TRBV28 and TRBJ2-7, with D tentatively TRBD1 (6 bases). Germline CDR1 MDHEN, CDR2 SYDVKM. The CDR3 has 12 residues. V was clipped by 6 bases and J by 1 base, with 7 bases between them. The CDR3 loop is CASRTGSYEQYF. The CDR3 DNA sequence: TGTGCCAGCAGAACAGGGTCCTACGAGCAGTACTTC.

This clone has only one observation. The chain carries TRBV29-1 and TRBJ2-1; D uncertain. V gave up 5 bases and J gave up 5 bases, with 4 bases separating them. CDR1 and CDR2 from the germline V gene are SQVTM and ANQGSEA. The CDR3 sequence is 10 residues long. CDR3: CSVRNNEQFF. The CDR3 DNA is TGCAGCGTTCGTAACAATGAGCAGTTCTTC.

The chain uses TRBV29-1 and TRBJ2-3; 7 bases agree with TRBD1. There are 13 residues in the CDR3. After removal of 7 bases from V and 4 bases from J, the junction contained 8 bases not matched to a gene. The germline V gene encodes CDR1 SQVTM and CDR2 ANQGSEA. The chain's CDR3 is CSALDRAADTQYF. In nucleotides, the CDR3 is TGCAGCGCACTAGACAGGGCGGCAGATACGCAGTATTTT.

In this sample, this clone turned up once. Other DNA sequences within the sample encode an identical CDR3. The chain employs TRBV5-1 and TRBJ1-3, with D possibly TRBD1 on 6 matching bases. The V gene's germline CDR1 is SGHRS and CDR2 YFSETQ. The CDR3 runs to 15 residues. V was trimmed by 4 bases and J by 4 bases, leaving 15 bases between them. The CDR3 DNA sequence: TGCGCCAGCAGCCCAAATACAGGGTCCGGAAACACCATATATTTT. Residues: CASSPNTGSGNTIYF.

This clone appeared once. V gene TRBV7-2 combines with J gene TRBJ2-3; 8 nucleotides match TRBD2. Germline V gene lookup returns CDR1 SGHTA and CDR2 FQGNSA. CDR3 length: 16 residues. With 4 bases clipped from V and 4 bases from J, the junction kept 10 bases outside the gene matches. CDR3: CASSSNQAGVADTQYF. CDR3 in DNA: TGTGCCAGCAGCTCGAATCAAGCGGGGGTGGCAGATACGCAGTATTTT. The variable domain in full, completed from reference TRBV7-2 and TRBJ2-3, reads GAGVSQSPSNKVTEKGKDVELRCDPISGHTALYWYRQSLGQGLEFLIYFQGNSAPDKSGLPSDRFSAERTGGSVSTLTIQRTQQEDSAVYLCASSSNQAGVADTQYFGPGTRLTVL.

This sequence joins TRBV29-1 and TRBJ2-5; a weak D match, TRBD2 (5 bases). This CDR3 comprises 15 residues. The V end was cut by 0 bases, the J end by 1 base, with 12 bases between. Germline V gives CDR1 SQVTM, CDR2 ANQGSEA. The CDR3 sequence: CSVEDLRTAQETQYF. In nucleotides, the CDR3 is TGCAGCGTTGAAGATCTTAGGACTGCCCAAGAGACCCAGTACTTC.

The chain uses TRBV11-3 and TRBJ2-1, with D perhaps matching TRBD1 (6 bases). Trimming cost V 1 base and J 7 bases, with 11 bases left between them. Germline values: CDR1 SGHNT, CDR2 YENEEA. CDR3 length equals 14 residues. CDR3 DNA: TGTGCCAGCAGCTTAGGGGGGCAGGGTAATGAGCAGTTCTTC. Amino acid sequence: CASSLGGQGNEQFF.

This chain uses TRBV4-3 with TRBJ2-1; 9 bases agree with TRBD2. The CDR3 is 16 residues long. V shed 1 base and J 14 bases; nucleotides not matched to a gene: 15. Germline CDR1 is LGHNA and CDR2 is YSLEER. Here the CDR3 reads CASSQAIGAGGWGKFF. The CDR3 DNA follows: TGCGCCAGCAGCCAAGCAATCGGGGCGGGGGGGTGGGGAAAGTTCTTC.